The sequence of this T cell receptor beta chain was determined in a study of cytomegalovirus exposure and HLA in healthy donors (dated by TCRdb to 2015 to 2018). Concerning the study at large: An earlier analysis of some 600 of the donors reported around 280 Gb of sequence data and 90 million to 120 million unique TCR beta sequences obtained from about 179 million T cells. The T cell repertoires of several hundred subjects were profiled by immunosequencing and related to cytomegalovirus serostatus. To predict cytomegalovirus infection status, the study combined high-throughput TCR immunosequencing, statistical association of individual TCRs with disease status, and machine learning. Genome-wide SNP genotypes for about three fifths of the 666 donors were used in a later genetic analysis, which treated that subset as a discovery cohort. Along with the approximately 700-subject first cohort, a separate validation cohort of over a hundred different subjects was used. Among the roughly 400 genotyped donors, about 83% belonged to the genetic ancestry cluster associated with self-reported Caucasian donors. Because of strong linkage in the cohort, four to six DR-DQ haplotypes were treated as single units for association and clustering. All discovery cohort repertoires had been generated using a single sequencing platform. Class I and class II HLA loci were covered by the typing at four-digit resolution. An earlier analysis of 587 of the donors used high-throughput TCR beta sequencing to judge whether each TCR beta V gene segment behaved as functional or pseudogenic. Rather than using new phenotypic data, the later analysis identified candidate immune exposures from TCR beta sequences and from how often those sequences occurred across donors. Typing coverage differed by locus: A, B, C, DRB1 and DQB1 were typed in roughly 620-630 donors, DQA1 in 522, DPA1 in over 600, and DPB1 in 472. The aim of the study was to test whether cataloging public T cell receptors could identify signatures of past pathogen exposure. In a later analysis, previously published TCR beta repertoires from about 670 donors were re-analyzed and high-resolution HLA genotyping was added so that TCR occurrence patterns could be studied. Across about 370 genotyped donors of the cohort, an average of approximately 240,000 unique TCR beta nucleotide sequences per donor were sequenced, and 15% to 20% of those sequences were non-productive. Approximately 310 gigabases of sequencing data and tens of millions of unique TCR sequences were included in an early release covering about 620 HLA-typed donors. Donor age, sex, ethnicity and CMV serostatus were collected together with the repertoire data.

Notes on this clone: What this receptor recognizes is not known. Base qualities are missing; no much larger clone stands one base away.

Points the paper makes about the study in general: In a later analysis, HLA-associated TCR beta chains showed more clonal expansion and lower generation probabilities than non-associated chains that were equally common. Strong co-occurrence of HLA alleles, especially DR and DQ, made assigning TCR associations to individual alleles difficult. V-gene and J-gene trimming of TCR beta chains was associated with a missense DCLRE1C variant in a later genetic analysis, and the association was replicated in an independent cohort. The 87-base-pair reads could not distinguish some IMGT-functional V segments, including TRBV6-2 and TRBV6-3, so those segments were excluded. The sequencing pipeline was judged likely to have produced a cluster of highly shared sequence variants as a technical artifact. Compared with the roughly 670-donor mean, donors in an Asian-associated ancestry cluster had fewer N-insertions in productive TCRs, according to a later genetic analysis. This cohort had only TCR beta chains sequenced, and the lack of alpha or paired-chain data limited which features could be detected. Because counts were too low, about 18 rarely observed V segments, including chromosome 9 orphons, were excluded from the earlier analysis of 587 of the donors. Three of the identified cytomegalovirus-associated TCR beta chains were confirmed in vitro to be specific for cytomegalovirus antigens. In a later analysis, TCR association rates were found to vary across HLA loci, with the most associated TCRs seen for DRB1 alleles and the fewest for HLA-C alleles. An earlier analysis of 587 of the donors showed that most TCR beta V segments appeared in productive rearrangements either about 87% or about 30% of the time, which broadly matched IMGT annotations. According to a later analysis, parvovirus B19, influenza, CMV and Epstein-Barr virus appeared linked to several top co-occurrence clusters. Because HLA typing was unavailable for some donors at each locus, only the typed subset was used in association tests. A later analysis found that most CMV-associated TCR beta chains appeared HLA-restricted, with HLA associations seemingly driven largely by CMV exposure. A further reported finding was that TCR beta sequences accurately predicted the HLA-A and HLA-B alleles for most subjects in the first cohort. The study listed approximately 150 TCR beta chains as associated with cytomegalovirus. The classifier was reported to diagnose cytomegalovirus status with high specificity and sensitivity in both the original and validation cohorts. The authors suggested that the approach could potentially be generalized to other disease states and immunological phenotypes. Immune exposure information for the cohort was limited to CMV serostatus. Across donors, most TCR sequences were observed very rarely, whereas some public TCRs were present in many individuals. Presence/absence analyses assumed roughly uniform sequencing depth across donors, an assumption that may not hold. Correlated functional status among segregating V segments might be attributable to linkage disequilibrium, but an unknown experimental factor could not be ruled out. At a false discovery rate of 0.05, a later analysis linked around 17,000 TCR beta sequences to specific HLA alleles.

The cohort was made up of approximately 670 healthy bone marrow donors. At the time of sampling, all cohort members were nominally healthy, though unrecorded immune exposures were likely present. The donor was CMV seropositive and was included in the group of 300 or so seropositive cohort members. Each donor provided a peripheral blood sample, and peripheral blood mononuclear cells were used for TCR beta sequencing. Genomic DNA extraction from the blood cell samples was performed with the Qiagen DNeasy Blood Extraction Kit. Library method: the immunoSEQ multiplex PCR assay. A mixture of 60 forward primers for TCR Vbeta segments and 13 reverse primers for TCR Jbeta segments was used in the multiplex PCR. The CDR3 region of rearranged TCR beta genes was amplified from genomic DNA by a multiplex PCR assay. On the Illumina HiSeq System, the amplified TCR beta libraries were sequenced as 87-base-pair reads. Per the authors' processing: A later analysis counted about 80 million unique TCR beta chains across the 670 or so repertoires, and some 11 million of these chains were shared by at least two donors. Raw reads were error-corrected and collapsed into unique sequences by a nearest-neighbor algorithm in which closely related sequences were merged to remove PCR and sequencing errors. Alignment of CDR3 sequences to IMGT reference sequences was used to assign V, D and J gene segments. For a sequence to be retained, a match of at least six nucleotides was required to both a V gene segment and a J gene segment. A rearrangement was called productive if the CDR3 had no stop codons and remained in frame with V and J, and every other rearrangement was called non-productive. Following IMGT convention, CDR3 was defined as the stretch from the second conserved V-encoded cysteine up to the conserved J-encoded phenylalanine. The earlier analysis of approximately 590 of the donors excluded any sequence lacking an unambiguous match to a single V gene segment. In an earlier analysis of around 600 of the donors, V segments were called functional above 56.7% productive rearrangements and were called segregating when the between-donor standard deviation exceeded 5%. A statistical classification framework was developed to diagnose cytomegalovirus status using the catalog of TCR beta chain sequences. In a later analysis, TCR nucleotide sequences were compared against IMGT/GENE-DB human TR gene sequences so that V and J genes could be assigned. A later analysis assigned CDR3 sequences and most-parsimonious VDJ recombination scenarios with the TCRdist pipeline. In a later analysis, each TCR beta chain was defined by its CDR3 amino acid sequence together with its V-gene family, and reads without a unique V-gene family were excluded. In a later analysis, 450 to 600 highly shared, low-generation-probability nucleotide sequences were removed to address suspected cross-contamination and a sequencing artifact. In a later analysis, a clonal expansion index was calculated for each public chain from normalized within-repertoire ranks of inferred template counts. Generation probabilities in a later analysis came from a VDJ recombination model fitted to out-of-frame rearrangements, and those results were checked against IGoR. Hypergeometric tests were used in a later analysis to score TCR-TCR, TCR-HLA and TCR-CMV co-occurrence, with a repertoire-size bias correction applied to the TCR pairs. False discovery rates were estimated in a later analysis by permuting HLA or CMV assignments 20 times. A later analysis grouped co-occurring TCRs with DBSCAN, adding TCRdist sequence similarity when clustering within HLA-allele-positive subsets. Repertoires with fewer than 30,000 or more than 120,000 public chains, plus five repertoires with anomalous nucleotide sharing, were excluded from co-occurrence clustering. TCRdb's version of the immuneACCESS table is confined to in-frame rearrangements and falls short of the full clone set. An unresolved V gene accounts for under half of the shortfall where checked; the remainder is of unknown origin. Clone size and V and J calls were adopted from that table, with D and trimming inferred from the DNA. The sample yields about 150,000 clones; more than 65% were counted once. 1% to 1.5% of the sample comes from the top ten.

For CDR1 and CDR2, the germline V gene lists SGHTA and FQGNSA. Trimming leaves V shorter by 5 bases and J shorter by 10 bases, with the junction holding 11 bases beyond the gene matches. From the cysteine through the phenylalanine, the CDR3 covers 16 amino acids. Here the CDR3 DNA is all that survives: 48 bases in frame from base 1. The sequenced sample consisted of PBMCs. This sequence was found in a man in his fifties in good health and CMV-seropositive. The chain links TRBV7-2 with TRBJ1-4, with 12 middle bases fitting TRBD1. The CDR3: CASSPGGQGASGKLFF. The DNA is as follows: TGTGCCAGCAGCCCAGGGGGACAGGGGGCGTCGGGAAAACTGTTTTTT.